This TCR beta chain was sequenced in a study of cytomegalovirus exposure and HLA in healthy donors. Both 60 Vbeta primers and 13 Jbeta primers went into the PCR. Repertoires were generated with immunoSEQ multiplex PCR, while TCRdb's copy carries only in-frame clones and drops some. There are roughly 52,000 clones in the sample; about 80% occur only once, and 1.4% to 1.5% lies in the top ten. Findings and caveats of the study: TCR beta chains associated with HLA were, in a later analysis, more clonally expanded than equally common others. Among the sequence variants, a highly shared cluster was likely an artifact of sequencing.

V lost 4 bases, J lost 6 bases, and 10 bases lay in between. CDR3 length: 13 amino acids. Germline V gene data show CDR1 as SGHTA and CDR2 as FQGNSA. Worth noting for this clone: Its antigen is unknown.

Input material: PBMCs. The V and J genes are TRBV7-2 and TRBJ1-5; D is possibly TRBD1 (6 bases). The receptor was derived from a female donor in good health and CMV-seronegative. CDR3 in amino acids: CASSYVRGQPQHF. CDR3 DNA sequence: TGTGCCAGCAGCTATGTCAGGGGTCAGCCCCAGCATTTT.